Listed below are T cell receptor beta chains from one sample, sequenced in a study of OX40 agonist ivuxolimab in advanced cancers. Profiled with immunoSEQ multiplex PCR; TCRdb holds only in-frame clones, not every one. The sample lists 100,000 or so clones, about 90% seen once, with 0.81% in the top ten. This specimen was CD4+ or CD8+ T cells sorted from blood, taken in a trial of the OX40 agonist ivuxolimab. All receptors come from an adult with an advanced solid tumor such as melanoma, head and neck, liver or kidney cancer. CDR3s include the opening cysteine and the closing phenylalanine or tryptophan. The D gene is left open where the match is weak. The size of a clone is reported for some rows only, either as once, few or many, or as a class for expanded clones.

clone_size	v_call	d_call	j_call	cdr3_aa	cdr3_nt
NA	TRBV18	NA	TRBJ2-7	CASSPRGQPSLNEQYF	TGTGCCAGCTCACCACGAGGCCAACCCTCATTAAACGAGCAGTACTTC
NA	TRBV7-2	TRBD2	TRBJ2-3	CASNKRLAGGRGHTDTQYF	TGTGCCAGCAACAAGAGACTAGCGGGAGGAAGGGGTCACACAGATACGCAGTATTTT
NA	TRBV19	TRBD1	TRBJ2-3	CASSSGTGSDPSTDTQYF	TGTGCCAGTAGCTCCGGGACAGGATCAGATCCCTCTACAGATACGCAGTATTTT
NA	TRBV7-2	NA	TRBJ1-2	CASSSNLQVNMGYTF	TGTGCCAGCAGCTCGAATCTACAGGTGAATATGGGCTACACCTTC
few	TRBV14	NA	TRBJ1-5	CASSQDRSQPQHF	TGTGCCAGCAGCCAAGATCGGAGTCAGCCCCAGCATTTT
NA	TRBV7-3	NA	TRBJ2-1	CASSLMVGSLGLGEQFF	TGTGCCAGCAGCTTAATGGTGGGATCCCTAGGGTTAGGGGAGCAGTTCTTC
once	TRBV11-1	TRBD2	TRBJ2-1	CASSSGTSGRWEHNEQFF	TGTGCCAGCAGCAGCGGGACTAGCGGGAGGTGGGAGCACAATGAGCAGTTCTTC
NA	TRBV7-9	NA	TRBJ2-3	CASSPRLAQYF	TGTGCCAGCAGCCCGAGATTGGCCCAGTATTTT
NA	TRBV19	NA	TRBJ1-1	CASSIDAPGTEAFF	TGTGCCAGTAGTATAGATGCGCCAGGGACAGAAGCTTTCTTT
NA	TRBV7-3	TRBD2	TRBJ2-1	CASRKSGSAGREQFF	TGTGCCAGCAGGAAGAGCGGGAGTGCAGGGAGGGAGCAGTTCTTC
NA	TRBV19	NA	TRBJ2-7	CASSTAGNTYEQYF	TGTGCCAGTAGTACGGCAGGGAACACCTACGAGCAGTACTTC
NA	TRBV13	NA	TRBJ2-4	CASSGRGALSTAKNIQYF	TGTGCCAGCAGCGGGAGGGGGGCCCTAAGTACGGCCAAAAACATTCAGTACTTC
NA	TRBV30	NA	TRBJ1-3	CAWSVAGRNTIYF	TGTGCCTGGAGTGTAGCAGGGCGAAACACCATATATTTT
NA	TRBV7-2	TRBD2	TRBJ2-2	CASSLVAGGPGRTGELFF	TGTGCCAGCAGCTTAGTAGCGGGAGGGCCAGGACGCACCGGGGAGCTGTTTTTT
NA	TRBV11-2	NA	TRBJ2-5	CATTVGVQETQYF	TGTGCCACAACCGTCGGGGTCCAAGAGACCCAGTACTTC
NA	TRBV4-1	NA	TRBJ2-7	CASSQDPGGLRGVNKEQYF	TGCGCCAGCAGCCAGGACCCGGGGGGCCTACGGGGGGTGAATAAGGAGCAGTACTTC
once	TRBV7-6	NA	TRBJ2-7	CASSLAIRSYEQYF	TGTGCCAGCAGCTTAGCTATTCGCTCCTACGAGCAGTACTTC
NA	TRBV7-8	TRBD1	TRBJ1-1	CASSLTTGGFPPFEAFF	TGTGCCAGCAGCTTAACGACAGGGGGCTTCCCCCCCTTTGAAGCTTTCTTT
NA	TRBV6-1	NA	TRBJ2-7	CASMGQWDPNYEQYF	TGTGCCAGCATGGGACAATGGGATCCCAACTACGAGCAGTACTTC
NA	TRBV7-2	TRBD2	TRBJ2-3	CASSPGLAGGTDTQYF	TGTGCCAGCAGCCCCGGACTAGCGGGGGGCACAGATACGCAGTATTTT
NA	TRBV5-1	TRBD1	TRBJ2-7	CASSSTAGTGGAEQYF	TGCGCTAGCAGCTCCACGGCCGGGACAGGGGGCGCAGAGCAGTACTTC
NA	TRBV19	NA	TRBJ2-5	CASSPGPQETQYF	TGTGCCAGTAGTCCAGGGCCCCAAGAGACCCAGTACTTC